Presented here are 20 T cell receptor beta chains from one specimen sequenced in a study of breast tumors, draining lymph nodes, adjacent tissues (TCRdb year 2016). Library creation used multiplex PCR. The sequencing machine was an Illumina HiSeq 2000. Starting from the raw public reads, TCRdb applied fastp trimming at Q25, assembled clones with MiXCR and retained in-frame beta chains. CDR3 protein sequences are deduplicated, and each keeps its most common genes and DNA. Within this sample are about 6,600 distinct CDR3 sequences, with 43% of them counted one time only. In total, the top ten clones hold roughly 40% of the sample. Sequenced sample: tumor-adjacent breast tissue. All receptors derive from a female donor with breast cancer. Some clones in this sample may be carry-over from other donors' samples.

Points on this clonotype: The missing conserved phenylalanine or tryptophan at the end of this CDR3 makes a read error likely. No DNA is shown, since the ends of the CDR3 on it are uncertain; the CDR3 is the one TCRdb lists. The V and J genes are TRBV7-8 and TRBJ1-2; TRBD1, as called in the table, went unchecked against the DNA. CDR1 and CDR2 from the germline V gene are SGHVS and FQNEAQ. The CDR3 is 13 residues long, ends included. The CDR3 loop reads CASSLVRGNGHTL.

The CDR3 coding sequence is TGTGCCAGCAGTTTAGAACGAGACACTGAAGCTTTCTTT. It specifies CASSLERDTEAFF. This chain uses TRBV27 with TRBJ1-1; D unclear. CDR1 is MNHEY, CDR2 SMNVEV, per germline (reference sequence). The CDR3 covers 13 residues. V shed 2 bases and J shed 3 bases, with 7 bases lying between them.

About this clonotype: At one end the junction does not follow the germline gene, possibly because of a read error. V gene TRBV7-2 combines with J gene TRBJ2-7; D not resolved. Germline CDR1 and CDR2: SGHTA and FQGNSA. The CDR3 consists of 14 residues. The CDR3 DNA is TGTGCTAGCAGCTTAGGTCGCAGATACCACGAGCAGTACTTC. Amino acids: CASSLGRRYHEQYF.

This clonotype was found many times. The chain carries TRBV28 and TRBJ2-7, with D maybe TRBD1 (5 bases). Germline V gives CDR1 MDHEN, CDR2 SYDVKM. V was shortened by 7 bases and J by 5 bases, with 18 bases between the two germline ends. The CDR3 sequence is 14 residues long. CDR3 DNA: TGTGCCAGCAATACCTGGCAGGGCCTTGACGAGCAGTACTTC. Amino acid sequence: CASNTWQGLDEQYF.

This clonotype was counted many times. The chain is built from TRBV27 and TRBJ2-1; 8 bases map to TRBD1. Germline CDR1 and CDR2: MNHEY and SMNVEV (reference sequence). Trimming removed 5 bases from V and 5 bases from J; junction bases left unmatched: 2. CDR3 length equals 13 residues. This chain's CDR3 is CASSRTGHNEQFF. Written as DNA, the CDR3 is TGTGCCAGCAGTCGGACAGGGCACAATGAGCAGTTCTTC.

The chain carries TRBV5-1 and TRBJ1-1; D call uncertain. Germline lookup yields CDR1 SGHRS and CDR2 YFSETQ. CDR3 length equals 11 residues. Trimming shortened V by 2 bases and J by 11 bases, and 10 bases separated the two germline ends. The CDR3: CASSFGGLAFF. Written as DNA, the CDR3 is TGCGCCAGCAGCTTCGGAGGATTGGCTTTCTTT. The whole variable domain, filled in from reference TRBV5-1 and TRBJ1-1, reads KAGVTQTPRYLIKTRGQQVTLSCSPISGHRSVSWYQQTPGQGLQFLFEYFSETQRNKGNFPGRFSGRQFSNSRSEMNVSTLELGDSALYLCASSFGGLAFFGQGTRLTVV.

The chain links TRBV6-2 or TRBV6-3 to TRBJ2-3; 7 bases fit TRBD2. After removal of 5 bases from V and 1 base from J, the junction contained 12 bases not matched to a gene. CDR3 length equals 17 residues. Per the germline V gene, CDR1 is MNHEY and CDR2 is SVGEGT. The CDR3 coding sequence is TGTGCCAGCAGTCACTGGGAGGGCCAAGGGGGCACAGATACGCAGTATTTT. As protein: CASSHWEGQGGTDTQYF.

As DNA, the CDR3 is TGTGCCAGCAGCTTATCGGGGGATGGCACTGAAGCTTTCTTT. Protein sequence: CASSLSGDGTEAFF. V and J are TRBV11-3 and TRBJ1-1; TRBD1 might be the D (5 bases). Trimming took off 2 bases at V and 4 bases at J, with 11 bases between the two ends. The CDR3 is 14 residues long. Germline CDR1 and CDR2: SGHNT and YENEEA.

Concerning this clonotype: This is likely a read error, given that the CDR3 carries no conserved phenylalanine or tryptophan at its end. The chain joins TRBV19 to TRBJ2-3, with D possibly TRBD2 on 6 matching bases. Trimming shortened V by 1 base and J by 8 bases, and 16 bases separated the two germline ends. Germline loops: CDR1 LNHDA, CDR2 SQIVND (reference sequence). The CDR3 contains 15 residues. This CDR3 is CASSIAGVGAGTQYL. In DNA, the CDR3 is TGTGCCAGTAGTATAGCGGGAGTCGGGGCAGGTACGCAGTATCTT.

The chain has TRBV14 and TRBJ2-7, with D unresolved. Trimming shortened V by 1 base and J by 2 bases, and 9 bases separated the two germline ends. The CDR3 loop spans 14 amino acids. Per the germline V gene, CDR1 is SGHDN and CDR2 is FVKESK. This CDR3 reads CASSQVETTYEQYF. The CDR3 DNA reads as TGTGCCAGCAGCCAAGTCGAGACAACCTACGAGCAGTACTTC.

This clonotype was seen just once. This sequence joins TRBV20-1 and TRBJ2-7; D gene ambiguous. CDR3 length: 12 residues. Germline-derived CDR1 and CDR2 are DFQATT and SNEGSKA (reference sequence). V lost 6 bases and J lost 1, with 10 bases in between. CDR3 region: CSAPDDSYEQYF. The CDR3 DNA follows: TGCAGTGCCCCCGACGATTCCTACGAGCAGTACTTC.

Points on this clonotype: A read error is possible here, since a much larger clone lies one base away. No conserved phenylalanine or tryptophan ends this CDR3, so it is likely a read error. The genes are TRBV28 and TRBJ1-3; D unclear. This CDR3 comprises 16 residues. V lost 8 bases and J 0 bases, leaving 17 bases between the germline ends. Germline CDR1 and CDR2: MDHEN and SYDVKM. The CDR3 loop reads CASRSLTRFSGNTIYL. CDR3 DNA: TGTGCCAGCCGTTCGCTCACGCGGTTCTCTGGAAACACCATATATCTT.

This clonotype is judged medium-sized. This sequence joins TRBV20-1 and TRBJ2-1; 14 bases match TRBD2. Trimming at V came to 0 bases and at J to 4 bases, leaving 11 bases not matched to a gene. The CDR3 covers 19 residues. Germline assignment: CDR1 DFQATT and CDR2 SNEGSKA (reference sequence). The CDR3: CSARDRLAGGLVLYNEQFF. The CDR3, as DNA: TGCAGTGCTAGAGACCGACTAGCGGGAGGGCTAGTTTTATACAATGAGCAGTTCTTC.

Many counts were recorded for this clonotype. The J gene is TRBJ2-7, the V gene TRBV18; D is unresolved. The V end lost 3 bases, the J end lost 6 bases, and 12 bases lay between the germline ends. Germline CDR1 is KGHSH and CDR2 is LQKENI. There are 13 residues in the CDR3. The CDR3 sequence is CASSPTLGSEQYF. The CDR3 bases are TGTGCCAGCTCACCGACCCTGGGTTCCGAGCAGTACTTC.

The chain recombines TRBV6-6 with TRBJ2-1; TRBD2 aligns across 8 bases. V dropped 6 bases and J dropped 9; count of bases not matched to a gene: 13. The germline V gene has CDR1 MNHNY and CDR2 SVGAGI (reference sequence). This CDR3 region has 15 residues. The chain's CDR3 is CASSPGLAPGGEQFF. CDR3 sequence (DNA): TGTGCCAGCAGCCCCGGACTAGCCCCGGGAGGTGAGCAGTTCTTC.

The chain couples TRBV19 to TRBJ2-1, with D possibly being TRBD1 (8 bases). The V end was cut by 1 base, the J end by 4 bases, with 17 bases between. In germline, CDR1 is LNHDA, CDR2 SQIVND (reference sequence). This CDR3 has 17 amino acids. The DNA for the CDR3 is TGTGCCAGTAGTATAGGCCGGACAGGGCGGGGGTACAATGAGCAGTTCTTC. Its translation is CASSIGRTGRGYNEQFF.

The gene calls are TRBV13 and TRBJ2-1; D remains unclear. The CDR3 runs 13 residues. In germline, CDR1 is PRHDT, CDR2 FYEKMQ (reference sequence). V shed 4 bases and J shed 4 bases, with 8 bases lying between them. The CDR3: CASSSRNYNEQFF. In DNA form, the CDR3 reads TGTGCCAGCAGCTCTCGTAATTACAATGAGCAGTTCTTC.

This clonotype has a count of ten or more. The genes are TRBV6-1 and TRBJ1-2; D gene uncertain. Trimming removed 2 bases at V and 7 bases at J, with 8 bases between. CDR1 and CDR2 (germline): MNHNS, SASEGT. This CDR3 comprises 12 residues. The CDR3 reads CASSELNFGYTF. CDR3 nucleotides: TGTGCCAGCAGTGAATTGAATTTTGGCTACACCTTC.

The chain combines TRBV2 with TRBJ1-3; 8 positions agree with TRBD1. The CDR3 has 14 amino acids. CDR1 and CDR2 from the germline V gene are SNHLY and FYNNEI. The V gene end was trimmed by 6 bases and the J gene end by 2 bases; junction bases not matched to a gene: 3. The CDR3: CASRDRVAGNTIYF. The CDR3, as DNA: TGTGCCAGCAGGGACAGGGTGGCTGGAAACACCATATATTTT.

With regard to this clonotype: An end of the junction differs from the germline gene, which may be a read error. The chain combines TRBV4-2 with TRBJ2-3, with a possible D match to TRBD2 (6 bases). CDR3 size: 15 residues. CDR1 LGHNA and CDR2 YNFKEQ come from the germline V gene. The CDR3 spells CASSQVGGFTDTRYF. CDR3 coding DNA: TGTGCCAGCAGCCAAGTGGGAGGTTTCACTGATACGCGGTATTTT.